This T cell receptor beta chain emerged from a study of regulatory T cells in long-lasting Graves disease. The study, taken as a whole, reports: Persistent disease samples used TRBV28, TRBJ1-2 and TRBJ2-5 preferentially.

Both iRepertoire HTBI primers and Arm-PCR of CDR3 regions were used to build the TCR beta libraries. TCRdb called the multiplex PCR reads again in MiXCR, with one record for every CDR3 protein. The profile shows about 220,000 distinct CDR3 sequences, roughly 19% of them singletons. This clonotype was counted ten times or more. Its antigen is undetermined. Noted time point: newly diagnosed GD, antithyroid drugs for less than 3 months. The TCR library used RNA extracted from PBMCs. Staff took around 9.7 milliliters of peripheral blood and put it into EDTA tubes. This CDR3 comprises 13 residues. The germline V gene encodes CDR1 SNHLY and CDR2 FYNNEI. V was cut by 7 bases and J by 12 bases, with 19 bases left in between. These same records also appear under a second study, on T cells in Graves' hyperthyroidism and ophthalmopathy. That work contributes: A lack of ophthalmopathy progression within 18 months defined stable Graves' hyperthyroidism. A 13 V-J model separated ophthalmopathy from stable hyperthyroidism.

Source: peripheral blood mononuclear cells (PBMCs), taken at new diagnosis, from a patient treated with antithyroid drugs. This TCR came from a woman aged 25 to 39 with Graves disease. The chain recombines TRBV2 with TRBJ2-1, with D possibly being TRBD1 or TRBD2 (6 bases each). The CDR3 DNA is TGTGCCAGCATAGGTACTGGAGGGGGTACGCAGTTCTTC. Translating it yields CASIGTGGGTQFF.